The TCR beta chain under discussion was sequenced for a study of T cell repertoires in cytomegalovirus infection. Study in general: HLA-B-restricted CMV epitopes that are well studied were used alongside recently identified HLA-C-restricted ones. Public signatures in TCR beta pointed to CMV infection and matching HLA type. Study-wide findings and caveats: Summed frequency of public TCR beta families distinguished CMV carriers with the relevant HLA. The study found HLA-C-restricted CMV-specific TCR beta clonotypes dominating the ex vivo response.

Each CDR3 protein is one row after TCRdb ran MiXCR on the reads. This repertoire shows about 830,000 distinct CDR3 sequences, about 33% found once; its top ten account for roughly 12%. Comment on this clonotype: The antigen is not known.

CDR3 length equals 16 residues. The V gene end was trimmed by 6 bases and the J gene end by 4 bases; junction bases not matched to a gene: 6. The input for sequencing was cultured CD8+ T cells from PBMCs, taken from culture after CMV antigen stimulation. The source is a human donor in good health (CMV status not recorded). Some clones in this sample may be carry-over from other donors' samples. The chain has TRBV12-3 or TRBV12-4 and TRBJ2-3, with 14 bases identical to TRBD2. This chain's CDR3 is CASSLTSGGASDTQYF. The CDR3 DNA sequence: TGTGCCAGCAGCCTGACTAGCGGGGGGGCCTCAGATACGCAGTATTTT.